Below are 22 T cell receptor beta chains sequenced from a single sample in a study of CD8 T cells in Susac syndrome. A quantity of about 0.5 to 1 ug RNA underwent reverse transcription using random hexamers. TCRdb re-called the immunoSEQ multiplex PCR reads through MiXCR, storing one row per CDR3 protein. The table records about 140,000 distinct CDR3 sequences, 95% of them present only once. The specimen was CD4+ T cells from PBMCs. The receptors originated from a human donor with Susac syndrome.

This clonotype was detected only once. CDR3 loop: CASSPPRTGGHEQFF. CDR3 sequence (DNA): TGCGCCAGCAGCCCACCCCGGACAGGAGGCCATGAGCAGTTCTTC. The genes are TRBV4-1 and TRBJ2-1; TRBD1 matches at 7 bases. The junction had 11 bases not matched to a gene; V was cut back by 4 bases and J by 8 bases. The length of the CDR3 is 15 residues. Germline loops: CDR1 MGHRA, CDR2 YSYEKL.

The DNA of the CDR3 is TGCAGTGCTAGAGATAAGGGCACCGGGACAAATGCCTACGAGCAGTACTTC. It is translated as CSARDKGTGTNAYEQYF. The chain joins TRBV20-1 to TRBJ2-7; tentative D call: TRBD1 (6 bases). The CDR3 loop spans 17 amino acids. CDR1 and CDR2 from the germline V gene are DFQATT and SNEGSKA (reference sequence). Between the trimmed V and J ends, which lost 0 bases and 2 bases, there was a span of 20 bases.

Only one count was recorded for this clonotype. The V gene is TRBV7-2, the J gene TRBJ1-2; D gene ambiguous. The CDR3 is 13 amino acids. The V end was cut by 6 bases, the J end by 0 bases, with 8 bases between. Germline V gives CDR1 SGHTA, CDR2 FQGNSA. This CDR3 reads CASRVGPNYGYTF. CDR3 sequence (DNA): TGTGCCAGCAGGGTCGGGCCTAACTATGGCTACACCTTC.

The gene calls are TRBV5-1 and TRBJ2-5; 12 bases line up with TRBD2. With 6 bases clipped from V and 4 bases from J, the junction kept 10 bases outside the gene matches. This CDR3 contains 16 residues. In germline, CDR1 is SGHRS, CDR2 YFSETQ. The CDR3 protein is CASNLVASGGAETQYF. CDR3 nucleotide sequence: TGCGCCAGCAACCTGGTGGCTAGCGGGGGGGCAGAGACCCAGTACTTC.

The CDR3 region has the DNA TGTGCCAGCAGCTTAGCTGAGTGGTCCGAGCAGTACTTC. Protein: CASSLAEWSEQYF. J is TRBJ2-7 and V is TRBV7-2; unclear D gene. CDR3 length: 13 amino acids. Germline CDR1 is SGHTA and CDR2 is FQGNSA. The V and J ends lost 0 bases and 6 bases respectively, with 9 bases between them.

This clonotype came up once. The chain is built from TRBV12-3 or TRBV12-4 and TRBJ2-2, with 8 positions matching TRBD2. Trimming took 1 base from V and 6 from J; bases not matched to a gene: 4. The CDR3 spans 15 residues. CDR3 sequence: CASSLGGGRSGELFF. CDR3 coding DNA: TGTGCCAGCAGTTTAGGCGGGGGGCGTTCCGGGGAGCTGTTTTTT.

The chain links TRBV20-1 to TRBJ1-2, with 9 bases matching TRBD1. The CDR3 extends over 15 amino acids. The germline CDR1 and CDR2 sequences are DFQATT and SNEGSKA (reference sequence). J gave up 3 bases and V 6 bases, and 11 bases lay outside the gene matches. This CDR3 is CSAPSRTGDHYGYTF. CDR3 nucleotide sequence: TGCAGTGCCCCTTCTAGGACAGGGGATCACTATGGCTACACCTTC.

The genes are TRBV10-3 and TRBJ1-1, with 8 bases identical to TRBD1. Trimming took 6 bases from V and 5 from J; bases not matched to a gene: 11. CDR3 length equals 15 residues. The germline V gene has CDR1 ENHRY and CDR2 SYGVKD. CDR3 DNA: TGTGCCATCAGGAGTGTCACAGGGGGACGGACTGAAGCTTTCTTT. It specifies CAIRSVTGGRTEAFF.

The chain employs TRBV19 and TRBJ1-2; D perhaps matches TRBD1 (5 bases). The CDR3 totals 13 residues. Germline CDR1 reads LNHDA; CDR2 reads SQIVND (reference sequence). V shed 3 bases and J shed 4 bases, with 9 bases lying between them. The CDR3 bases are TGTGCCAGTAGTATTGGGGCGACCTATGGCTACACCTTC. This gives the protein CASSIGATYGYTF.

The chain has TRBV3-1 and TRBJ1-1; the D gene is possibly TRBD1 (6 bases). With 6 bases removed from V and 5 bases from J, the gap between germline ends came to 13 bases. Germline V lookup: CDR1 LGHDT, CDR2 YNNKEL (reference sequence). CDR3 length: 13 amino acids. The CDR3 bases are TGTGCCAGCAGACGTAACAGGGAAACTGAAGCTTTCTTT. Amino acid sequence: CASRRNRETEAFF.

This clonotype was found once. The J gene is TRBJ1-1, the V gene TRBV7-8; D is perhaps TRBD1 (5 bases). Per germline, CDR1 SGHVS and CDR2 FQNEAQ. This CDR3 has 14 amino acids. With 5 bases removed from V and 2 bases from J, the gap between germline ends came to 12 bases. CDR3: CASSHRDSNTEAFF. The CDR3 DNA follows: TGTGCCAGCAGCCATCGGGACTCAAACACTGAAGCTTTCTTT.

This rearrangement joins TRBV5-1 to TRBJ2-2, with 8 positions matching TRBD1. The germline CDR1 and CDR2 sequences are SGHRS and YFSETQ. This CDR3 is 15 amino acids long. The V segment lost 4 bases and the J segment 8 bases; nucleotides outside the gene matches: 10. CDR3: CASSPLRQGTGELFF. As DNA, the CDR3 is TGCGCCAGCAGCCCCCTCCGACAGGGGACTGGGGAGCTGTTTTTT.

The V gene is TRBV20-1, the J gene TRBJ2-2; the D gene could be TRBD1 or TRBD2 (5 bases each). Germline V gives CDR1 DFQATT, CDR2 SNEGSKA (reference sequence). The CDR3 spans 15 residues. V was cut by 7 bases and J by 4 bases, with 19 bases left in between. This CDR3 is CSGRPGPSVTGELFF. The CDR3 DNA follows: TGCAGTGGTCGACCGGGACCCTCGGTCACCGGGGAGCTGTTTTTT.

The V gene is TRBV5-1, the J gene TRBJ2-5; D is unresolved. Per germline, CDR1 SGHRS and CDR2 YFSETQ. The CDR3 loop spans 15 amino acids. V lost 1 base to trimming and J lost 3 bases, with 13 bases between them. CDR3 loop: CASSLYDDRKETQYF. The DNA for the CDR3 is TGCGCCAGCAGCTTGTACGATGACCGTAAAGAGACCCAGTACTTC.

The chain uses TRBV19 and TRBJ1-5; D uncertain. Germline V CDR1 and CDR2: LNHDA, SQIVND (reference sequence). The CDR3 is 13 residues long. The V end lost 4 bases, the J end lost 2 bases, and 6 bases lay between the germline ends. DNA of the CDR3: TGTGCCAGTAGTAACCCGGGCAATCAGCCCCAGCATTTT. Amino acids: CASSNPGNQPQHF.

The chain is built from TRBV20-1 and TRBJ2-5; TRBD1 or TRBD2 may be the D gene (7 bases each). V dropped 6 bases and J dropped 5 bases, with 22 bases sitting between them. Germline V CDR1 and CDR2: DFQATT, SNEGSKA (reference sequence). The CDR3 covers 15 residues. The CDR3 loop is CSATQGRGLGETQYF. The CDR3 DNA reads TGCAGTGCCACTCAGGGGAGGGGGCTTGGGGAGACCCAGTACTTC.

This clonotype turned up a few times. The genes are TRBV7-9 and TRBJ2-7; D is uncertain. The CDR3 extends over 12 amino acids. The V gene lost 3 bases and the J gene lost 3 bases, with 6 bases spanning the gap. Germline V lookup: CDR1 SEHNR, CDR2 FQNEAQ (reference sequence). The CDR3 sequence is CASSLIGYEQYF. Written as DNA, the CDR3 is TGTGCCAGCAGCTTGATCGGCTACGAGCAGTACTTC.

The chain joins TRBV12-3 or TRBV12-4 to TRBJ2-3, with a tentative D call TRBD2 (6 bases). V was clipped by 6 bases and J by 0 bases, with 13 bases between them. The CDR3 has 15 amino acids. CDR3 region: CASSRAGPSTDTQYF. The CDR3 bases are TGTGCCAGCAGCCGGGCGGGGCCTAGCACAGATACGCAGTATTTT.

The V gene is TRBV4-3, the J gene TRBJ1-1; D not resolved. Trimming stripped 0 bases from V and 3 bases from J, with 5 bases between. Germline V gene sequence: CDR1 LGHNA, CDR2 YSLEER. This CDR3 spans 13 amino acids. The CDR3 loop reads CASSQERDTEAFF. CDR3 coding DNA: TGCGCCAGCAGCCAAGAACGGGACACTGAAGCTTTCTTT.

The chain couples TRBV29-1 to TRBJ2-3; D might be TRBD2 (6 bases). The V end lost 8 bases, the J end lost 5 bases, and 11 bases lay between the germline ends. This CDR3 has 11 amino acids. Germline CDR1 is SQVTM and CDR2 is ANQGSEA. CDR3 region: CSMTSRDTQYF. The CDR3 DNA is TGCAGCATGACTAGTCGAGATACGCAGTATTTT.

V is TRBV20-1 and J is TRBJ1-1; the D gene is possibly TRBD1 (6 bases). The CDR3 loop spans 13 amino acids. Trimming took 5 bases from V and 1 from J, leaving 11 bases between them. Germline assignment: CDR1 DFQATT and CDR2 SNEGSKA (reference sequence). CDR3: CSARQDPNTEAFF. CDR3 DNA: TGCAGTGCTCGACAGGACCCGAACACTGAAGCTTTCTTT.

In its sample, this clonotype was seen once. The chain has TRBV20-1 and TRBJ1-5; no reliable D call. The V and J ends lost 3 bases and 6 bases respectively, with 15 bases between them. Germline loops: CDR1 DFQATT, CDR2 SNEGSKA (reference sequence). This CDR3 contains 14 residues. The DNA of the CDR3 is TGCAGTGCTAGGTCATCATGGGAGGGTCAGCCCCAGCATTTT. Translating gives CSARSSWEGQPQHF.